This T cell receptor (beta chain) was identified in a study of beta chain features in type 1 diabetes. Study results and limitations: Patients and controls would share equally any PCR tilt toward shorter templates. The naive, central memory and Treg TCRB repertoires showed an apparent similarity that was greater among patients than among healthy donors. TCRB CDR3s were moderately but significantly shorter in Type 1 diabetes patients in all four CD4+ subsets.

There are a few counts of this clone. Antigen specificity is unknown. Without the conserved terminal phenylalanine or tryptophan, this CDR3 likely stems from a read error. The limits of the CDR3 on the DNA are not certain, so only TCRdb's listed CDR3 is given. Both ends counted, the CDR3 spans 12 residues. Germline assignment: CDR1 SGHKS and CDR2 YYEKEE (reference sequence). TCRB transcripts that were expressed got sequenced, as all of the isolated RNA had been reverse transcribed. Repertoires were generated with immunoSEQ multiplex PCR, while TCRdb's copy carries only in-frame clones and drops some. The profile covers some 350,000 clones, with 8.5% to 10% appearing a single time and roughly 0.6% taken by the ten largest. All sorted populations exceeded 95% purity.

The sequencing input was central memory CD4+ T cells from blood. The chain has TRBV5-5 and TRBJ1-4. The source of this sequence is a man younger than 45 with type 1 diabetes. The CDR3 sequence is CASSLETEKPFS.